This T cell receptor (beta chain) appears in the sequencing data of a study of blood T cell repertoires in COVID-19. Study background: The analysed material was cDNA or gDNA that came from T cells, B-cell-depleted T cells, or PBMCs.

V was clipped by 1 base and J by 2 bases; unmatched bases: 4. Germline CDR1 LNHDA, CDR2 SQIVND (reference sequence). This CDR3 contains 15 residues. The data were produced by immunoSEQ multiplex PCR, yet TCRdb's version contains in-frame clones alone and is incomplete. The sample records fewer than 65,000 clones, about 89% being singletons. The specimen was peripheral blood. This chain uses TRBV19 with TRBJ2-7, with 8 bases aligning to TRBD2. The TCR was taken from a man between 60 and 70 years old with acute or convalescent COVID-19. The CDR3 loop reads CASSIVAGGPYEQYF. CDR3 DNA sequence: TGTGCCAGTAGTATAGTCGCGGGGGGCCCCTACGAGCAGTACTTC.